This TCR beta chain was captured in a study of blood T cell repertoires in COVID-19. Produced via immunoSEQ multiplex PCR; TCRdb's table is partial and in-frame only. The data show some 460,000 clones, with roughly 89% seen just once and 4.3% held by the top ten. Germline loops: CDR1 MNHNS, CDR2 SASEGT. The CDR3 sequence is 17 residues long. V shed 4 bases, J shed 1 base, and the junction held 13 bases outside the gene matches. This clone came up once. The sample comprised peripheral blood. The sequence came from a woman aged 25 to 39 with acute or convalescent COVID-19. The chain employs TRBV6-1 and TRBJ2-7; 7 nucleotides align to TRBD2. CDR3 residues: CASSGQGRGLYSYEQYF. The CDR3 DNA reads TGTGCCAGCAGTGGGCAGGGCCGGGGACTATATTCCTACGAGCAGTACTTC.